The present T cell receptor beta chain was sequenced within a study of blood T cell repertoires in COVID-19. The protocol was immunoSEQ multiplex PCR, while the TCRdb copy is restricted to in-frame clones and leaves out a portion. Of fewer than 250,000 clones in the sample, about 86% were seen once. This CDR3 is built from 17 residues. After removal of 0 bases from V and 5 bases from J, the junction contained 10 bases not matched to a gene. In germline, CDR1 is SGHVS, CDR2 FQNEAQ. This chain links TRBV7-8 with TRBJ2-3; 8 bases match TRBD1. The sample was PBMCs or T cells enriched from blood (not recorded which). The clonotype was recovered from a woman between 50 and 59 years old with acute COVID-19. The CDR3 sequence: CASSLARLTGEEDTQYF. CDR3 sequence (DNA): TGTGCCAGCAGCTTAGCGCGGCTGACAGGGGAGGAAGATACGCAGTATTTT.